This TCR beta chain appears in the sequencing data of a study of cytomegalovirus exposure and HLA in healthy donors. About the study: Membership in the Caucasian-associated ancestry cluster was found for approximately 85% of a few hundred genotyped donors. General observations from the study: Follow-up analysis later connected one missense variant in DCLRE1C with trimming of TCR beta V- and J-genes.

Healthy bone marrow donors formed the donor group. A multiplex PCR was run with 60 Vbeta primers and 13 Jbeta primers. Repertoires were generated with immunoSEQ multiplex PCR, while TCRdb's copy carries only in-frame clones and drops some. The sample has 120,000 or so clones, around 80% seen once; the top ten hold approximately 11%. A remark on this clone: What it recognizes is unknown.

CDR1 is LNHDA and CDR2 is SQIVND in the germline V gene (reference sequence). This CDR3 region has 15 residues. V was shortened by 4 bases and J by 0 bases, with 9 bases between the two germline ends. Material: PBMCs. The sequence was collected from a man aged 25 to 40 in good health and CMV-seropositive. V gene TRBV19 combines with J gene TRBJ1-4, with a possible D match to TRBD1 (6 bases). CDR3 sequence (DNA): TGTGCCAGTAGTAGACAGGTTGCAACTAATGAAAAACTGTTTTTT. Residues: CASSRQVATNEKLFF.